These 29 T cell receptor beta chains came from one sample sequenced in a study of blood T cell repertoires in COVID-19 (dated by TCRdb to about 2020). Receptor libraries were prepared by the immunoSEQ multiplex PCR assay. TCRdb stores this immuneACCESS table with in-frame sequences only. Part of the clones is absent; in the studies checked, under half of the shortfall reflects unresolved V genes, and no reason is known for the rest. Across this sample there are about 130,000 clones, with about 80% seen only once. 11% of the sample goes to the ten largest clones. Sequenced: peripheral blood. All receptors derive from a human donor in a cohort sampled during active COVID-19.

This clone occurred a few times. The J gene is TRBJ2-7, the V gene TRBV13; TRBD1 might be the D (6 bases). The CDR3 has 14 residues. Germline lookup yields CDR1 PRHDT and CDR2 FYEKMQ (reference sequence). V lost 4 bases and J lost 4, with 14 bases in between. The CDR3 region is CASSSDTGSYEQYF. The CDR3 bases are TGTGCCAGCAGCTCAGACACAGGGAGTTACGAGCAGTACTTC.

The sample holds a few counts of this clone. The CDR3 region has the DNA TGTGCCAGCAGTGAAAGAGGGAGGTCTAATGAAAAACTGTTTTTT. This sequence encodes CASSERGRSNEKLFF. The chain combines TRBV2 with TRBJ1-4; no clear D. V was shortened by 2 bases and J by 3 bases, with 10 bases between the two germline ends. CDR1 and CDR2 (germline): SNHLY, FYNNEI. The CDR3 has 15 residues.

The rearrangement links TRBV15 to TRBJ2-7, with TRBD1 as a possible D gene (6 bases). With 1 base removed from V and 3 bases from J, the gap between germline ends came to 7 bases. The CDR3 spans 13 residues. Germline CDR1 LNHNV, CDR2 YYDKDF (reference sequence). DNA for the CDR3: TGTGCCACCAGCAGAGCGGACAGCTACGAGCAGTACTTC. Translation: CATSRADSYEQYF.

The V and J genes are TRBV19 and TRBJ2-7, with 10 bases fitting TRBD2. After removal of 5 bases from V and 4 bases from J, the junction contained 5 bases not matched to a gene. The CDR3 is 14 amino acids. Germline V gives CDR1 LNHDA, CDR2 SQIVND (reference sequence). The CDR3 sequence: CASSASGGQYEQYF. In DNA, the CDR3 is TGTGCCAGTAGTGCTAGCGGGGGCCAATACGAGCAGTACTTC.

V is TRBV28 and J is TRBJ1-1, with unresolved D. Per germline, CDR1 MDHEN and CDR2 SYDVKM. Deletions cut 5 bases from V and 0 bases from J, with 10 bases between. The CDR3 contains 14 residues. CDR3 nucleotide sequence: TGTGCCAGCAGTGGCATCTCCATGAACACTGAAGCTTTCTTT. Its translation is CASSGISMNTEAFF.

This chain connects TRBV27 to TRBJ1-6; 9 positions match TRBD1. This CDR3 has 15 amino acids. Germline-derived CDR1 and CDR2 are MNHEY and SMNVEV (reference sequence). V shed 3 bases, J shed 14 bases, and the junction held 11 bases outside the gene matches. The CDR3 DNA reads as TGTGCCAGCAGTTTCCAGGGACAGGGTTCTTCGACCCTCCACTTT. It translates to CASSFQGQGSSTLHF.

V and J are TRBV27 and TRBJ1-5, with D perhaps matching TRBD1 (6 bases). V was trimmed by 6 bases and J by 6 bases, leaving 18 bases between them. Germline V CDR1 and CDR2: MNHEY, SMNVEV (reference sequence). CDR3 size: 15 residues. The CDR3: CASSSLRQGSQPQHF. For the CDR3, the DNA is TGTGCCAGCAGCTCTCTCAGGCAGGGGAGTCAGCCCCAGCATTTT.

The rearrangement joins TRBV4-1 to TRBJ1-2; D perhaps matches TRBD1 (5 bases). The CDR3 has 14 amino acids. The V gene's germline CDR1 is MGHRA and CDR2 YSYEKL. Trimming removed 5 bases at V and 5 bases at J, with 15 bases between. This chain's CDR3 is CASSAEGRLYGYTF. In DNA, the CDR3 is TGCGCCAGCAGCGCGGAGGGACGGCTTTATGGCTACACCTTC.

This clone has just one count. V gene TRBV19 combines with J gene TRBJ1-2; D is perhaps TRBD1 (6 bases). Between the trimmed V and J ends, which lost 3 bases and 0 bases, there was a span of 14 bases. The CDR3 is 16 amino acids. The V gene's germline CDR1 is LNHDA and CDR2 SQIVND (reference sequence). CDR3 amino acids: CASSITTGAANYGYTF. The CDR3, as DNA: TGTGCCAGTAGTATCACGACAGGAGCTGCTAACTATGGCTACACCTTC. The whole variable domain, remainder taken from reference TRBV19 and TRBJ1-2, is DGGITQSPKYLFRKEGQNVTLSCEQNLNHDAMYWYRQDPGQGLRLIYYSQIVNDFQKGDIAEGYSVSREKKESFPLTVTSAQKNPTAFYLCASSITTGAANYGYTFGSGTRLTVV.

V is TRBV15 and J is TRBJ2-7, with D tentatively TRBD2 (5 bases). Germline loops: CDR1 LNHNV, CDR2 YYDKDF (reference sequence). The CDR3 totals 12 residues. V lost 5 bases, J lost 4 bases, and 9 bases lay in between. CDR3 region: CATSDTGYEQYF. The CDR3 coding sequence is TGTGCCACCAGCGACACGGGGTACGAGCAGTACTTC. Filled out from reference TRBV15 and TRBJ2-7, the complete variable domain reads DAMVIQNPRYQVTQFGKPVTLSCSQTLNHNVMYWYQQKSSQAPKLLFHYYDKDFNNEADTPDNFQSRRPNTSFCFLDIRSPGLGDTAMYLCATSDTGYEQYFGPGTRLTVT.

This chain links TRBV7-9 with TRBJ1-4; weak D call: TRBD1 (6 bases). The CDR3 spans 14 residues. The germline V gene encodes CDR1 SEHNR and CDR2 FQNEAQ (reference sequence). V lost 6 bases, J lost 3 bases, and 11 bases lay in between. CDR3 bases: TGTGCCAGCAGTAGGGGGTCACCTAATGAAAAACTGTTTTTT. It is translated as CASSRGSPNEKLFF.

This clone was seen just once. J is TRBJ2-3 and V is TRBV30, with 7 bases identical to TRBD2. J gave up 9 bases and V 3 bases, and 12 bases lay outside the gene matches. This CDR3 is 14 amino acids long. In germline, CDR1 is GTSNPN, CDR2 SVGIG (reference sequence). As DNA, the CDR3 is TGTGCCTGGAGGGCTAGCGGTCCTCTAGAAACGCAGTATTTT. This gives the protein CAWRASGPLETQYF.

This chain connects TRBV6-5 to TRBJ2-5; 7 bases are a match to TRBD2. The germline gives CDR1 MNHEY, CDR2 SVGAGI. The trim removed 8 bases at V and 7 bases at J, leaving 7 bases unmatched. The CDR3 runs to 12 residues. The CDR3 DNA sequence: TGTGCCAGCGGGCAATCGGGGGGGACCCAGTACTTC. Encoded protein: CASGQSGGTQYF.

This chain links TRBV7-8 with TRBJ2-3; perhaps TRBD2 as D (6 bases). Germline-derived CDR1 and CDR2 are SGHVS and FQNEAQ. The CDR3 loop spans 14 amino acids. Trimming shortened V by 1 base and J by 5 bases, and 10 bases separated the two germline ends. CDR3 loop: CASSLERRGDTQYF. In nucleotides, the CDR3 is TGTGCCAGCAGCTTAGAACGGCGGGGAGATACGCAGTATTTT.

The J gene is TRBJ2-6, the V gene TRBV19; TRBD1 matches 7 bases. The CDR3 covers 18 residues. V was clipped by 5 bases and J by 0 bases; unmatched bases: 10. Germline V gene sequence: CDR1 LNHDA, CDR2 SQIVND (reference sequence). DNA of the CDR3: TGTGCCAGTAGTCCTGACAGGGACGATTTCTCTGGGGCCAACGTCCTGACTTTC. Amino acids: CASSPDRDDFSGANVLTF.

This clone was recorded a few times. The V call is TRBV4-1, the J call TRBJ2-5; TRBD2 matches 7 bases. CDR3 length: 15 amino acids. V shed 0 bases and J 5 bases; nucleotides not matched to a gene: 6. Germline V gene sequence: CDR1 MGHRA, CDR2 YSYEKL. The DNA for the CDR3 is TGCGCCAGCAGCCAAGACGGCGGGGGTGGGGAGACCCAGTACTTC. Protein sequence: CASSQDGGGGETQYF.

This chain uses TRBV30 with TRBJ2-1; TRBD2 might be the D (6 bases). Per the germline V gene, CDR1 is GTSNPN and CDR2 is SVGIG (reference sequence). V gave up 3 bases and J gave up 9 bases, with 9 bases separating them. The CDR3 consists of 11 residues. The CDR3 loop reads CAWRGGAEQFF. The CDR3 DNA follows: TGTGCCTGGAGGGGCGGGGCTGAGCAGTTCTTC.

This clone appeared a single time. The chain's CDR3 is CASSIRGGTGISYNEQFF. The CDR3 DNA is TGTGCCAGTAGTATAAGGGGGGGGACAGGCATATCCTACAATGAGCAGTTCTTC. The chain is built from TRBV19 and TRBJ2-1, with D possibly being TRBD1 (8 bases). CDR1 and CDR2 from the germline V gene are LNHDA and SQIVND (reference sequence). V shed 2 bases and J shed 1 base, with 18 bases lying between them. The CDR3 has 18 amino acids.

The chain employs TRBV5-6 and TRBJ2-3; 7 bases are a match to TRBD1. The V gene's germline CDR1 is SGHDT and CDR2 YYEEEE. The CDR3 has 17 amino acids. Losses at the gene ends were 4 bases for V and 6 bases for J; bases not matched to a gene: 17. Written as DNA, the CDR3 is TGTGCCAGCAGCCGGGTGGGGGCAGGGGGATATTTGGATACGCAGTATTTT. It specifies CASSRVGAGGYLDTQYF.

This chain uses TRBV27 with TRBJ2-1; 8 bases line up with TRBD2. The germline gives CDR1 MNHEY, CDR2 SMNVEV (reference sequence). The CDR3 sequence is 17 residues long. With V trimmed by 6 bases and J by 2 bases, 12 bases remained unmatched. The CDR3, as DNA: TGTGCCAGCAGCCGAAGTGCGGGGGGCGCCGCCTACAATGAGCAGTTCTTC. This translates into CASSRSAGGAAYNEQFF.

This clone appeared a few times. The genes are TRBV6-5 and TRBJ1-5; D is possibly TRBD1 (6 bases). CDR3 length equals 14 residues. Trimming took 6 bases from V and 4 from J, leaving 13 bases between them. The germline gives CDR1 MNHEY, CDR2 SVGAGI. CDR3 in DNA: TGTGCCAGCAGGCCAGGGACAATAAATCAGCCCCAGCATTTT. It is translated as CASRPGTINQPQHF.

In its sample, this clone was seen a few times. The J gene is TRBJ1-2, the V gene TRBV29-1; D not certain. Germline CDR1 is SQVTM and CDR2 is ANQGSEA. This CDR3 comprises 10 residues. The V end lost 6 bases, the J end lost 7 bases, and 9 bases lay between the germline ends. This chain's CDR3 is CSVNQVGYTF. The CDR3 nucleotides are TGCAGCGTGAACCAGGTTGGCTACACCTTC.

The chain couples TRBV6-5 to TRBJ2-3, with 7 bases identical to TRBD2. The CDR3 totals 15 residues. V was pared by 4 bases and J by 2 bases, with 6 bases of the junction left unmatched. Germline values: CDR1 MNHEY, CDR2 SVGAGI. The CDR3: CASSLVAGATDTQYF. The CDR3 nucleotides read TGTGCCAGCAGTTTAGTAGCGGGCGCCACAGATACGCAGTATTTT.

This chain links TRBV5-6 with TRBJ2-7; D gene ambiguous. Germline V CDR1 and CDR2: SGHDT, YYEEEE. The CDR3 is made up of 14 amino acids. Trimming took 0 bases from V and 3 from J, leaving 10 bases between them. CDR3 amino acids: CASSLALGSYEQYF. DNA of the CDR3: TGTGCCAGCAGCTTGGCCTTGGGCAGCTACGAGCAGTACTTC.

V usage is TRBV30 and J usage is TRBJ2-2, with 8 positions matching TRBD1. Germline CDR1 and CDR2: GTSNPN and SVGIG (reference sequence). Trimming removed 4 bases from V and 5 bases from J; junction bases left unmatched: 6. The CDR3 has 14 residues. In DNA, the CDR3 is TGTGCCTGGATTGGAACAGGGGGAACCGGGGAGCTGTTTTTT. This gives the protein CAWIGTGGTGELFF.

The genes are TRBV14 and TRBJ1-2; 9 bases match TRBD1. This CDR3 has 14 amino acids. J gave up 8 bases and V 5 bases, and 9 bases lay outside the gene matches. Germline lookup yields CDR1 SGHDN and CDR2 FVKESK. CDR3 nucleotide sequence: TGTGCCAGCAGCTTACAGGACAGGGGAGAGGGCTACACCTTC. Amino acid sequence: CASSLQDRGEGYTF.

This chain links TRBV27 with TRBJ2-3; D is perhaps TRBD2 (5 bases). Between the trimmed V and J ends, which lost 2 bases and 4 bases, there was a span of 13 bases. The CDR3 is 15 residues long. Germline values: CDR1 MNHEY, CDR2 SMNVEV (reference sequence). The CDR3 protein is CASSLRSPGADTQYF. The CDR3 region has the DNA TGTGCCAGCAGTTTACGGTCCCCCGGGGCAGATACGCAGTATTTT.

CDR3 amino acids: CASRRSGQVNTEAFF. CDR3 coding DNA: TGTGCCAGCAGACGTTCCGGACAGGTGAACACTGAAGCTTTCTTT. The genes are TRBV5-4 and TRBJ1-1, with TRBD1 matching over 7 bases. Germline-derived CDR1 and CDR2 are SGHNT and YYREEE (reference sequence). After removal of 5 bases from V and 0 bases from J, the junction contained 7 bases not matched to a gene. The CDR3 spans 15 residues. Full variable domain (rest looked up from reference TRBV5-4 and TRBJ1-1): ETGVTQSPTHLIKTRGQQVTLRCSSQSGHNTVSWYQQALGQGPQFIFQYYREEENGRGNFPPRFSGLQFPNYSSELNVNALELDDSALYLCASRRSGQVNTEAFFGQGTRLTVV.

This clone is a singleton in its sample. The CDR3 DNA reads as TGTGCCAGCAGTTACTCTGGGGGGGGAGACAAAAACATTCAGTACTTC. Amino acid sequence: CASSYSGGGDKNIQYF. This chain uses TRBV6-6 with TRBJ2-4, with TRBD2 identical over 7 bases. The CDR3 contains 16 residues. V lost 0 bases, J lost 3 bases, and 5 bases stayed unmatched. Per germline, CDR1 MNHNY and CDR2 SVGAGI (reference sequence).